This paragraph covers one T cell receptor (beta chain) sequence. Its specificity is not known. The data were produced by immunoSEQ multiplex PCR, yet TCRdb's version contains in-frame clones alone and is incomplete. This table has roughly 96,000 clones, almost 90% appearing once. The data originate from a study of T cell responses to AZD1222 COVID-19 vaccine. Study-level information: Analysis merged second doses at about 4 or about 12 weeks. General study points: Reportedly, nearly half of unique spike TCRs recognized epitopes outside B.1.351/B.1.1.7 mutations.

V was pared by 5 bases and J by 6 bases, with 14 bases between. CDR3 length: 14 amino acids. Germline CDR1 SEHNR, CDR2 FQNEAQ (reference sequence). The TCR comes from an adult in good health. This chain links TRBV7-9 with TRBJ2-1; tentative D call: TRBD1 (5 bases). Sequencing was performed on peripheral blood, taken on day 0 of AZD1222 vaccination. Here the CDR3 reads CASSPTGRPNEQFF. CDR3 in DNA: TGTGCCAGCAGCCCAACAGGAAGGCCCAATGAGCAGTTCTTC.